The clone carrying this T cell receptor (beta chain) was picked up one time. Trimming left V 6 bases short and J 5 bases short, with 13 bases between. The CDR3 runs 14 residues. The germline gives CDR1 MDHEN, CDR2 SYDVKM. The data originate from a study of blood T cells in healthy people across ages. The authors ran a second PCR of roughly 6 to 11 cycles using a sample-barcoded 5' primer and a J-beta primer mix. TCRdb reprocessed the 5' RACE reads with MiXCR, giving one entry per CDR3 protein. Here the sample spans approximately 800,000 distinct CDR3 sequences, 20% to 25% being singletons. The same sample was also studied in work on T cells of mothers and their children.

V is TRBV28 and J is TRBJ2-2, with a tentative D call TRBD1 (6 bases). The sequence came from a boy aged 5-17 years in good health. Sequences were obtained from blood. CDR3 DNA sequence: TGTGCCAGCAGCCACAGGGAGTCAACCGGGGAGCTGTTTTTT. Translated, it gives CASSHRESTGELFF.